A selection of T cell receptor beta chains follows, all from one sample in a study of blood T cell repertoires in COVID-19. Profiled with immunoSEQ multiplex PCR; TCRdb holds only in-frame clones, not every one. The sample consists of approximately 300,000 clones, around nine tenths of them appearing once. Sequenced material: PBMCs or T cells enriched from blood (not recorded which). The receptors were sampled from a woman in her 30s who had recovered from COVID-19. CDR3s include the opening cysteine and the closing phenylalanine or tryptophan. Fields, in order: J gene, V gene, clone size, D gene, CDR3 DNA, CDR3 protein. A D gene is named only where the DNA matches it firmly. Size is stated for part of the rows, as once, few or many counts, or as a class when the clone is expanded.

>TRBJ1-5|TRBV7-8|.|TRBD1
TGTGCCAGCAGCTCACTCCGGGACAGAAATCAGCCCCAGCATTTT
CASSSLRDRNQPQHF
>TRBJ1-4|TRBV6-6|.|TRBD1
TGTGCCAGCAGTTACTCGATTCAGGGGGCGGGTGAAAAACTGTTTTTT
CASSYSIQGAGEKLFF
>TRBJ2-1|TRBV2|.|TRBD1
TGTGCCAGCAGGACCGGGACAGGGAGTGATGAGCAGTTCTTC
CASRTGTGSDEQFF
>TRBJ1-4|TRBV27|.|.
TGTGCCAGCTCTCTCAGGGGTAATGAAAAACTGTTTTTT
CASSLRGNEKLFF
>TRBJ1-2|TRBV5-1|.|TRBD1
TGCGCCAGCAGCTCCTCGGGACAGGGGAACTATGGCTACACCTTC
CASSSSGQGNYGYTF
>TRBJ1-5|TRBV7-2|.|TRBD1
TGTGCCAGCAGCTTAGGAACAGGGGCCAGCAATCAGCCCCAGCATTTT
CASSLGTGASNQPQHF
>TRBJ2-7|TRBV5-4|.|.
TGTGCCAGCAGCCCCGCCCCACAAAACTACGAGCAGTACTTC
CASSPAPQNYEQYF
>TRBJ1-5|TRBV27|.|TRBD1
TGTGCCAGCAGTCTAATAGGGACAGGGGGTGGCAATCAGCCCCAGCATTTT
CASSLIGTGGGNQPQHF
>TRBJ1-5|TRBV12-3/TRBV12-4|.|.
TGTGCCAGCAGCCGGGGGCAGCCCCAGCATTTT
CASSRGQPQHF
>TRBJ2-2|TRBV7-9|once|TRBD1
TGTGCCAGCAGCTTTACAGGGGGCGCGTCCGGGGAGCTGTTTTTT
CASSFTGGASGELFF
>TRBJ2-1|TRBV4-2|.|TRBD2
TGTGCCAGCAGCCAAGAGGGAGCGGGGGGATACAATGAGCAGTTCTTC
CASSQEGAGGYNEQFF
>TRBJ1-1|TRBV11-2|.|TRBD1
TGTGCCTCAGGGGGCACTGAAGCTTTCTTT
CASGGTEAFF
>TRBJ2-2|TRBV9|.|.
TGTGCCAGCAGCGTAGACTCCCCCGGGGAGCTGTTTTTT
CASSVDSPGELFF
>TRBJ1-2|TRBV27|once|.
TGTGCCAGCAGTCCCTGGGCCTACGATGATGGCTACACCTTC
CASSPWAYDDGYTF
>TRBJ2-2|TRBV4-2|.|.
TGTGCCAGCAGCCACCCCGGCGGGGCAAACACCGGGGAGCTGTTTTTT
CASSHPGGANTGELFF
>TRBJ1-6|TRBV14|.|.
TGTGCCAGCAGGAAAGGGGTCAGTGGAAATTCACCCCTCCACTTT
CASRKGVSGNSPLHF
>TRBJ2-1|TRBV7-9|.|.
TGTGCCAGCAGCTTCGGGGTTTCCAATGAGCAGTTCTTC
CASSFGVSNEQFF
>TRBJ1-6|TRBV21-1|.|.
TGTGCCAGCAGCAAATTTTGGCCAGGGCCCAATTCACCCCTCCACTTT
CASSKFWPGPNSPLHF
>TRBJ2-3|TRBV7-9|.|.
TGTGCCAGCAACCCCAAGCCAGATACGCAGTATTTT
CASNPKPDTQYF
>TRBJ2-7|TRBV5-1|.|.
TGCGCCAGCAGCGCGGGACAGACCTACGAGCAGTACTTC
CASSAGQTYEQYF
>TRBJ1-3|TRBV19|.|TRBD1
TGTGCCACCCGGACAGGGTCTGGAAACACCATATATTTT
CATRTGSGNTIYF
>TRBJ1-5|TRBV28|.|TRBD1
TGTGCCAGCAGGGACGGACAGGGTTGGGATCAGCCCCAGCATTTT
CASRDGQGWDQPQHF
>TRBJ1-1|TRBV25-1|once|TRBD1
TGTGCCACCAGACAGGGCTTGAACACTGAAGCTTTCTTT
CATRQGLNTEAFF
>TRBJ1-1|TRBV4-1|.|.
TGCGCCAGCAGCCAGCTGACAGTGAACACTGAAGCTTTCTTT
CASSQLTVNTEAFF
>TRBJ2-3|TRBV2|.|TRBD2
TGTGCCAGCGGGACTAGCGGGGGTTACACAGATACGCAGTATTTT
CASGTSGGYTDTQYF
>TRBJ1-2|TRBV4-1|.|TRBD1
TGCGCCAGCAGCCAAGCGGGGACAGGAAACTATGGCTACACCTTC
CASSQAGTGNYGYTF
>TRBJ1-4|TRBV7-9|.|.
TGTGCCAGCAGCTACAGGGACGAAAAACTGTTTTTT
CASSYRDEKLFF
>TRBJ2-7|TRBV4-1|.|.
TGCGCCAGCAGCCAACTCGGACAGCAAAGGCCCCTTCAAAGGAGGTGGTTC
CASSQLGQQRPLQRRWF
>TRBJ2-5|TRBV19|.|.
TGTGCCAGTAGTATAGCGGGTCTTGGGGGGGCGTCAGAGACCCAGTACTTC
CASSIAGLGGASETQYF
>TRBJ1-3|TRBV7-2|.|.
TGTGCCAGCAGCTTAGTTCCTAGGGAGGGAAACACCATATATTTT
CASSLVPREGNTIYF
>TRBJ1-6|TRBV9|.|.
TGTGCCAGCAGCACCTTCGACAGGTTTGAATCACCCCTCCACTTT
CASSTFDRFESPLHF
>TRBJ2-1|TRBV7-9|.|TRBD2
TGTGCCAGCAGCTTCCTCGCGGGGGTCTACAATGAGCAGTTCTTC
CASSFLAGVYNEQFF
>TRBJ1-5|TRBV12-3/TRBV12-4|.|.
TGTGCCAGCAGCCTCCAGAATCAGCCCCAGCATTTT
CASSLQNQPQHF